A selection of T cell receptor beta chains follows, all from one sample in a study of cytomegalovirus exposure and HLA in healthy donors. The table came from immunoSEQ multiplex PCR; TCRdb's copy has only in-frame clones and leaves some out. The table includes 200,000 to 250,000 clones, around 77% detected once. The specimen was PBMCs. These receptors all stem from a woman aged 25 to 45 in good health and CMV-seronegative. Each CDR3 is given with its conserved first and last residue. A D gene is named only where the DNA matches it firmly. The size of a clone is reported for some rows only, either as once, few or many, or as a class for expanded clones.

-	14	TRBV7-9	-	TRBJ1-2	TGTGCCAGCAGCCCCCGGGAGGGGTTCTATGGCTACACCTTC	CASSPREGFYGYTF
TRBD1	13	TRBV5-1	-	TRBJ2-1	TGCGCCAGCAGCATAGGACAGGACAATGAGCAGTTCTTC	CASSIGQDNEQFF
-	14	TRBV6-5	few	TRBJ2-2	TGTGCCAGCAGTTTTCAGGGGCCCCCCGGGGAGCTGTTTTTT	CASSFQGPPGELFF
TRBD1	15	TRBV7-2	-	TRBJ1-1	TGTGCCAGCAGGGAAACGACAGGGGGGTACACTGAAGCTTTCTTT	CASRETTGGYTEAFF
-	15	TRBV19	-	TRBJ2-5	TGTGCCAGTAGCAACACGGGACACTCGCAAGAGACCCAGTACTTC	CASSNTGHSQETQYF
TRBD2	12	TRBV7-9	-	TRBJ2-7	TGTGCCAGCAGCTTAGGGGGGGGCGAGCAGTACTTC	CASSLGGGEQYF
TRBD2	16	TRBV19	-	TRBJ2-1	TGTGCCAGTAGTCTAGGGACTAGCGGGAGGTACAATGAGCAGTTCTTC	CASSLGTSGRYNEQFF
-	13	TRBV7-6	-	TRBJ2-7	TGTGCCAGCAGCTTAGGTCCCAACTACGAGCAGTACTTC	CASSLGPNYEQYF
-	15	TRBV10-3	few	TRBJ2-3	TGTGCCATCAGTGAAGGGGAGACTAGGATCTATACGCAGTATTTT	CAISEGETRIYTQYF
TRBD2	15	TRBV5-8	-	TRBJ2-3	TGTGCCAGCAGCCAAGGGACTAGCGGCACAGATACGCAGTATTTT	CASSQGTSGTDTQYF
-	16	TRBV27	-	TRBJ2-7	TGTGCCAGCAGTTTGGTTGGAGGGGCACTGTTCTACGAGCAGTACTTC	CASSLVGGALFYEQYF
-	14	TRBV13	-	TRBJ1-5	TGTGCCAGCAGCTTCGGCAGGGGAAACCAGCCCCAGCATTTT	CASSFGRGNQPQHF
-	13	TRBV5-1	-	TRBJ2-7	TGCGCCAGCACCCTCGGGGGGCCCTACGAGCAGTACTTC	CASTLGGPYEQYF
TRBD2	16	TRBV27	-	TRBJ2-3	TGTGCCAGCAGTTCTCTTCATGCGGGGGGGACAGATACGCAGTATTTT	CASSSLHAGGTDTQYF
TRBD1	16	TRBV4-1	-	TRBJ1-5	TGCGCCAGCAGCCCAGACGGACAGGGAATCAATCAGCCCCAGCATTTT	CASSPDGQGINQPQHF
TRBD1	13	TRBV19	-	TRBJ1-5	TGTGCCAGTAGAGGACAGGGGAGGCAGCCCCAGCATTTT	CASRGQGRQPQHF
TRBD1	17	TRBV5-1	few	TRBJ1-1	TGCGCCAGCAGCTTGTGGCAGGGGGAGAGAAGAAACACTGAAGCTTTCTTT	CASSLWQGERRNTEAFF
-	14	TRBV5-1	few	TRBJ1-1	TGCGCCAGCAGCTTCCAGGGTCCGGGCACTGAAGCTTTCTTT	CASSFQGPGTEAFF
-	16	TRBV7-8	-	TRBJ1-5	TGTGCCAGCAGCCCTTACGCAGGGTTAGAGCATCAGCCCCAGCATTTT	CASSPYAGLEHQPQHF
TRBD1	15	TRBV6-5	-	TRBJ1-4	TGTGCCAGCAGTTACTCCCCAGGGGGCGGTGAAAAACTGTTTTTT	CASSYSPGGGEKLFF
-	14	TRBV5-1	-	TRBJ1-4	TGCGCCAGCAGCTGGAACAGGGTAACCGAAAAACTGTTTTTT	CASSWNRVTEKLFF
TRBD2	15	TRBV7-2	-	TRBJ2-7	TGTGCCAGCAGCTTACTAGCGGGAGTAACCTACGAGCAGTACTTC	CASSLLAGVTYEQYF
TRBD1	16	TRBV19	few	TRBJ1-1	TGTGCCAGTAGTACCCAACAGGGGGCGCGGGGCACTGAAGCTTTCTTT	CASSTQQGARGTEAFF
-	14	TRBV7-8	-	TRBJ1-1	TGTGCCAGCAGCTCTCCTTTTAAGGGGACTGAAGCTTTCTTT	CASSSPFKGTEAFF
-	13	TRBV7-2	-	TRBJ2-7	TGTGCCAGCAGCTTGTTACTTACCTACGAGCAGTACTTC	CASSLLLTYEQYF
TRBD1	13	TRBV14	once	TRBJ2-1	TGTGCCAGCAGCCCGACAGGGATCAATGAGCAGTTCTTC	CASSPTGINEQFF
TRBD1	15	TRBV6-5	-	TRBJ2-7	TGTGCCAGCAGATATACAGGGGGAGGTCTCTACGAGCAGTACTTC	CASRYTGGGLYEQYF
-	8	TRBV10-3	-	TRBJ2-7	TGTGCCATCGGGTCGGGGGACTTC	CAIGSGDF
TRBD1	16	TRBV30	once	TRBJ1-4	TGTGCCTGGAGTTACAGGGGAAGTGAAACTAATGAAAAACTGTTTTTT	CAWSYRGSETNEKLFF
TRBD1	16	TRBV7-2	-	TRBJ2-3	TGTGCCAGCAGCTTAACGTCAGGGGGCTACACAGATACGCAGTATTTT	CASSLTSGGYTDTQYF
-	13	TRBV7-9	-	TRBJ2-5	TGTGCCAGCAGCTTCAGCGCCAGAGAGACCCAGTACTTC	CASSFSARETQYF
-	13	TRBV30	-	TRBJ1-3	TGTGCCCAAGACAGAGCCCAAGGAAACACCATATATTTT	CAQDRAQGNTIYF
-	14	TRBV6-1	-	TRBJ1-2	TGTGCCAGCAGCCAGGACGGACTGGGCTATGGCTACACCTTC	CASSQDGLGYGYTF
TRBD1	12	TRBV7-9	-	TRBJ1-1	TGTGCCAGCAGCGCCCCCGGGACAGAGCTCAATTTT	CASSAPGTELNF
TRBD1	14	TRBV9	-	TRBJ1-2	TGTGCCAGCAGCGCGACAGGGGCTAACTATGGCTACACCTTC	CASSATGANYGYTF
-	14	TRBV12-1	-	TRBJ2-7	TGTGCCAGCAGTCTTAGCGGGGGAAACTACGAGCAGTACTTC	CASSLSGGNYEQYF
-	13	TRBV5-6	once	TRBJ1-3	TGTGCCACCCGGGGGGACTCTGGAAACACCATATATTTT	CATRGDSGNTIYF
TRBD1	16	TRBV5-1	-	TRBJ2-6	TGCGCCAGCAGCGGACAGGCCGCCTCTGGGGCCAACGTCCTGACTTTC	CASSGQAASGANVLTF
-	13	TRBV6-5	-	TRBJ1-1	TGTGCCAGCAGTTACTCGGAGGGGAATTTAGCTTTCTTT	CASSYSEGNLAFF
TRBD2	14	TRBV28	once	TRBJ2-7	TGTGCCAGCAAACCTGGGGCGGGAGGGCCTGGGCAGTACTTC	CASKPGAGGPGQYF
TRBD1	21	TRBV12-5	-	TRBJ1-5	TGTGCTAGTGGTTTGAACTCACTAACCGGGACAGGGGGAGGGGGCAATCAGCCCCAGCATTTT	CASGLNSLTGTGGGGNQPQHF